This TCR beta chain was documented in a study of T-cell reconstitution after alpha-beta-depleted transplantation in children. Study-level results: Expanded graft clones numbering several hundred reportedly gave rise to alpha-beta T cells about two months after transplant. T-cell numbers and diversity, one year after transplant, stemmed largely from T cells that were newly produced.

Trimming at V came to 0 bases and at J to 6 bases, leaving 6 bases not matched to a gene. Germline V gives CDR1 SGHVS, CDR2 FNYEAQ. The CDR3 runs 16 residues. There are many counts of this clonotype. Antigen unknown. Unique molecular identifiers were used in preparing the TCRbeta library. TCRdb passed the PCR reads through MiXCR, listing each CDR3 protein once. The table includes about 490,000 distinct CDR3 sequences, more than 9% detected once. The receptor was isolated from a child aged 2 to 10 with inherited bone marrow failure, due to receive a stem cell transplant. The sample in question was PBMCs, obtained before TCRalphabeta/CD19-depleted stem cell transplant. The chain employs TRBV7-6 and TRBJ2-2; 8 bases are a match to TRBD1. Here the CDR3 reads CASSLAYTGGSGELFF. The CDR3 region has the DNA TGTGCCAGCAGCTTAGCGTATACAGGGGGTTCCGGGGAGCTGTTTTTT.